The rows below give T cell receptor beta chains drawn from one sample of a study of sequential checkpoint blockade in melanoma. Assay: immunoSEQ multiplex PCR; the TCRdb copy retains only in-frame clones and omits some. The sample yields about 21,000 clones, around 26% seen once. The source was tumor tissue (inferred from file names), collected from a patient given nivolumab and ipilimumab in sequence. All receptors derive from a human donor with melanoma. Each CDR3 is given with its conserved first and last residue. The order of the fields is J gene, D gene, clone size, V gene, CDR3 DNA, CDR3 protein. A D gene is named only where the DNA matches it firmly. Only part of the rows carry a size: once, few, many, or a class if the clone is expanded.

TRBJ2-3	-	-	TRBV5-1	TGCGCCAGCAGCTTGGCGGACTTTACCACAGATACGCAGTATTTT	CASSLADFTTDTQYF
TRBJ2-1	TRBD2	-	TRBV28	TGTGCCAGCAGTTTACAGGGACTAGCGGGAGGGACTGACAATGAGCAGTTCTTC	CASSLQGLAGGTDNEQFF
TRBJ2-3	-	few	TRBV15	TGTGCCACCAGCAGGGACAGAGCCTATAGGGATACGCAGTATTTT	CATSRDRAYRDTQYF
TRBJ1-2	-	many	TRBV6-8	TGTGCCAGCGTAGAGAGGGCAGGCAACTATGGCTACACCTTC	CASVERAGNYGYTF
TRBJ2-2	-	-	TRBV15	TGTGCCACCAGCGGTGGGCCCTCAAGGGCCGGGGAGCTGTTTTTT	CATSGGPSRAGELFF
TRBJ1-1	-	-	TRBV4-1	TGCGCCAGCAGCCAAGACGTTAATCTTAACACTGAAGCTTTCTTT	CASSQDVNLNTEAFF
TRBJ2-2	-	few	TRBV6-8	TGTGCCACTTGGGTGGGAGATGCCGGGGAGCTGTTTTTT	CATWVGDAGELFF
TRBJ2-7	-	-	TRBV29-1	TGCAGCGTTATAGCCAGTTCCTCCTACGAGCAGTACTTC	CSVIASSSYEQYF
TRBJ1-2	TRBD1	-	TRBV28	TGTGCCATTAAAGGGGGACAGGGGGATGGCTACACCTTC	CAIKGGQGDGYTF
TRBJ1-1	TRBD1	many	TRBV11-3	TGTGCCAGCAGCCCGACGCAGGGGGGAGCGGCTGAAGCTTTCTTT	CASSPTQGGAAEAFF
TRBJ1-2	TRBD1	few	TRBV11-3	TGTGCCAGCAGCTCGCCGGGACAGGGGACGCACTACACCTTC	CASSSPGQGTHYTF
TRBJ2-7	TRBD1	few	TRBV28	TGTGCCAGCAGCAAACAGGGGTTCTTGTACGAGCAGTACTTC	CASSKQGFLYEQYF
TRBJ2-7	-	few	TRBV8-2	-	CASSLGFAGGSYEQYF
TRBJ2-4	-	-	TRBV29-1	TGCAGCGGCCGAGGGCCGTCGGGAAACATTCAGTACTTC	CSGRGPSGNIQYF
TRBJ1-2	TRBD1	few	TRBV12-5	TGTGCCAGCAACTCGGGACAGGGGTATGGCTACACCTTC	CASNSGQGYGYTF
TRBJ2-1	TRBD2	many	TRBV2	TGTGCCAGCAGTGTTGCGGGAGGGGGGTTCTACAATGAGCAGTTCTTC	CASSVAGGGFYNEQFF
TRBJ2-5	TRBD2	-	TRBV19	TGTGCCAGTAGCGGGACTAGCGGGGGAGAGACCCAGTACTTC	CASSGTSGGETQYF
TRBJ2-7	TRBD2	-	TRBV5-1	TGCGCCAGCAGCTACCTAGCGGGTTCCCTTGTTGGCGAGCAGTACTTC	CASSYLAGSLVGEQYF
TRBJ2-2	TRBD1	-	TRBV29-1	TGCAGCGCCATTGACAGGGCAGGGGCCGGGGAGCTGTTTTTT	CSAIDRAGAGELFF
TRBJ2-2	-	-	TRBV30	TGTGCCTGGAGTAGTCAGGGCTACACCGGGGAGCTGTTTTTT	CAWSSQGYTGELFF
TRBJ2-5	TRBD2	-	TRBV19	TGTGCCAGTAGTATATCGGGACTAGCCCAAGAGACCCAGTACTTC	CASSISGLAQETQYF
TRBJ1-2	-	-	TRBV19	TGTGCCAGTAGGCCTGCACTTGGGGCAGAAAGGACCTATGGCTACACCTTC	CASRPALGAERTYGYTF
TRBJ1-6	TRBD1	-	TRBV28	TGTGCCAGCAGCCGACACCGTTGGACAGGAAATTCACCCCTCCACTTT	CASSRHRWTGNSPLHF
TRBJ1-5	TRBD1	-	TRBV19	TGTGCCAGTAGTAAACGGACAGGGATGAATGATCAGCCCCAGCATTTT	CASSKRTGMNDQPQHF
TRBJ2-5	-	few	TRBV11-3	TGTGCTAGCAGCCCCCTCAGGGATTTTGAGACCCAGTACTTC	CASSPLRDFETQYF
TRBJ2-5	-	-	TRBV19	TGTGCCAGTAGCCCGTGGGGAGAGACCCAGTACTTC	CASSPWGETQYF
TRBJ2-7	-	few	TRBV11-3	TGTGCCAGCAGCCCTCGATCAAGGGCCTACGAGCAGTACTTC	CASSPRSRAYEQYF
TRBJ1-1	-	-	TRBV6-8	TGTGCCAGCAGTTACGTAAACACTGAAGCTTTCTTT	CASSYVNTEAFF
TRBJ2-1	TRBD2	-	TRBV5-1	TGCGCCAGCAGCAAGTCCCCTAGCGGGGAGTACAATGAGCAGTTCTTC	CASSKSPSGEYNEQFF
TRBJ2-7	-	few	TRBV6-8	TGTGCCAGCAGTTACGATGGGTACGAGCAGTACTTC	CASSYDGYEQYF
TRBJ2-1	TRBD1	few	TRBV14	TGTGCCAGCAGCCACCAGACAGGGAATGAGCAGTTCTTC	CASSHQTGNEQFF
TRBJ1-1	-	few	TRBV1	TGCGCCAGCTACCTATCCCCCCAGGGAGGGGTCACTGAAGCTTTCTTT	CASYLSPQGGVTEAFF
TRBJ2-7	-	-	TRBV6-8	TGTGCCATCAGTGTCAAGGGTCCCATGAACGAGCAGTACTTC	CAISVKGPMNEQYF
TRBJ1-2	TRBD1	-	TRBV19	TGTGCCAGTAATTCCGGGACAGGTACCCAAAGCTACACCTTC	CASNSGTGTQSYTF
TRBJ2-5	TRBD1	-	TRBV28	TGTGCCAGCAGTTCTTGGGACAGGGTAGAAGAGACCCAGTACTTC	CASSSWDRVEETQYF
TRBJ2-3	-	-	TRBV5-1	TGCGCCAGCAGCTCCATATTCAGGGAAGTGGGCACAGATACGCAGTATTTT	CASSSIFREVGTDTQYF
TRBJ1-2	-	few	TRBV23-1	TGCGCCAGCAGAAAAAACGAGGGGAATGGCTACACCTTC	CASRKNEGNGYTF
TRBJ2-7	-	few	TRBV6-8	TGTGCCAGTCAAGCCAGAGCCTACGAGCAGTACTTC	CASQARAYEQYF
TRBJ2-4	-	-	TRBV7-1	TGTGCCAGCAGCCTTAGCTACGGGGAAAATCAGTACTTC	CASSLSYGENQYF